Sequencing of this TCR beta chain was carried out in a study of blood T cell repertoires in COVID-19. Within 2 weeks before study entry, exposed participants met a COVID-19 case. The CDR3 runs 14 residues. Germline-derived CDR1 and CDR2 are KGHDR and SFDVKD. V dropped 7 bases and J dropped 10; count of bases not matched to a gene: 10. Original processing methods: Amplifying reference gene primers gave estimates of nucleated cell counts. TCRdb keeps only in-frame clones here, not all; method: immunoSEQ multiplex PCR. For V, J and clone size, that table is used; D and trimming come from the DNA. The repertoire includes fewer than 350,000 clones, around 85% of them detected once, and 1.5% to 2% sits in the top ten.

The chain is built from TRBV24-1 and TRBJ2-1; 9 bases match TRBD1. The receptor's source is a woman in her twenties or thirties who had been exposed to COVID-19. The sample was PBMCs or T cells enriched from blood (not recorded which). CDR3 coding DNA: TGTGCCACCAGGATAACAGGGGGCGCGGAGGAGCAGTTCTTC. As protein: CATRITGGAEEQFF.